The present T cell receptor (beta chain) was sequenced within a study of blood T cells in healthy people across ages. Across the whole study: Researchers report that template switching captured about one barcoded beta molecule per two T cells. Findings and limits, study-wide: Unknown donor CMV status possibly confounded expanded clonotype changes. Donors of long life had a larger count of naive CD4+ cells and greater diversity than aged donors.

Note on this clonotype: Its antigen remains unidentified.

The CDR3 is made up of 17 amino acids. Germline CDR1 SGHVS, CDR2 FQNEAQ. Losses at the gene ends were 1 base for V and 0 bases for J; bases not matched to a gene: 8. A second PCR of roughly 7 to 11 cycles used a sample-barcoded 5' primer and a J-beta primer mix. MiXCR, run by TCRdb on the 5' RACE reads, gives a single entry per CDR3 protein. The data contain 1.5 million to 1.8 million distinct CDR3 sequences, around 40% of them singletons. Isolation yielded PBMCs, at least 6 million per sample, in every case. This receptor was obtained from a young woman in good health. Sequenced material: blood. This chain links TRBV7-8 with TRBJ2-5, with TRBD2 identical over 7 bases. The CDR3 region is CASSLVRLRGNQETQYF. DNA of the CDR3: TGTGCCAGCAGCTTAGTAAGGTTGCGGGGGAACCAAGAGACCCAGTACTTC.